This is a list of T cell receptor beta chains from one sample in a study of OX40 agonist ivuxolimab in advanced cancers. The method was immunoSEQ multiplex PCR; TCRdb's version includes in-frame clones alone and lacks a portion of them. The data contain around 45,000 clones, 70% to 90% of them singletons. The specimen comprised CD4+ or CD8+ T cells sorted from blood, sampled in a trial of the OX40 agonist ivuxolimab. Every receptor here comes from an adult with an advanced solid tumor such as melanoma, head and neck, liver or kidney cancer. CDR3s include the opening cysteine and the closing phenylalanine or tryptophan. A D gene is named only where the DNA matches it firmly. Part of the rows lack a size; the others show once, few, many or a class for expanded clones.

d_call: .
v_call: TRBV2
clone_size: .
j_call: TRBJ1-6
cdr3_nt: TGTGCCAGCTCCCCGACAGCGGCTAATTCACCCCTCCACTTT
cdr3_aa: CASSPTAANSPLHF

d_call: .
v_call: TRBV7-8
clone_size: once
j_call: TRBJ2-3
cdr3_nt: TGTGCCAGCACCCTGGCAGGGCCGGTTTCAGATACGCAGTATTTT
cdr3_aa: CASTLAGPVSDTQYF

d_call: .
v_call: TRBV6-1
clone_size: .
j_call: TRBJ1-1
cdr3_nt: TGTGCCAGCAGCTTGCAGGATGATCAAGCTTTCTTT
cdr3_aa: CASSLQDDQAFF

d_call: TRBD1
v_call: TRBV6-5
clone_size: .
j_call: TRBJ2-3
cdr3_nt: TGTGCCAGCAGACCACAGGGGGCGCCGGGGGATACGCAGTATTTT
cdr3_aa: CASRPQGAPGDTQYF

d_call: .
v_call: TRBV6-1
clone_size: .
j_call: TRBJ1-6
cdr3_nt: TGTGCCAGCAGTGAAGTTCTCAGCTATAATTCACCCCTCCACTTT
cdr3_aa: CASSEVLSYNSPLHF

d_call: .
v_call: TRBV19
clone_size: few
j_call: TRBJ1-5
cdr3_nt: TGTGCCAGTAGCGATAGCAATCAGCCCCAGCATTTT
cdr3_aa: CASSDSNQPQHF

d_call: TRBD1
v_call: TRBV6-1
clone_size: .
j_call: TRBJ2-3
cdr3_nt: TGTGCCAGCAATACAGGGGCCGTAGATACGCAGTATTTT
cdr3_aa: CASNTGAVDTQYF

d_call: .
v_call: TRBV18
clone_size: .
j_call: TRBJ1-1
cdr3_nt: TGTGCCAGCTCACGTCAGAACACTGAAGCTTTCTTT
cdr3_aa: CASSRQNTEAFF

d_call: .
v_call: TRBV29-1
clone_size: .
j_call: TRBJ1-2
cdr3_nt: TGCAGCGTTGAAGATATAGGGATCTATGGCTACACCTTC
cdr3_aa: CSVEDIGIYGYTF

d_call: .
v_call: TRBV5-6
clone_size: .
j_call: TRBJ2-4
cdr3_nt: TGTGCCAGCAGCTTAGGACTGAGTAAAAACATTCAGTACTTC
cdr3_aa: CASSLGLSKNIQYF

d_call: .
v_call: TRBV28
clone_size: .
j_call: TRBJ2-2
cdr3_nt: TGTGCCAGCAGTTCGGGCAGCCAAATGAACACCGGGGAGCTGTTTTTT
cdr3_aa: CASSSGSQMNTGELFF

d_call: TRBD2
v_call: TRBV6-1
clone_size: .
j_call: TRBJ2-7
cdr3_nt: TGTGCCAGCTGGCTAGCGGAGCCCTACGAGCAGTACTTC
cdr3_aa: CASWLAEPYEQYF

d_call: .
v_call: TRBV21-1
clone_size: once
j_call: TRBJ2-3
cdr3_nt: TGTGCCAGCAGCCAGACTAGCGTGTCGGCAGATACGCAGTATTTT
cdr3_aa: CASSQTSVSADTQYF

d_call: TRBD1
v_call: TRBV7-9
clone_size: .
j_call: TRBJ2-5
cdr3_nt: TGTGCCAGCAGCCAGGGGCAGGGGGTCGAGACCCAGTACTTC
cdr3_aa: CASSQGQGVETQYF

d_call: .
v_call: TRBV5-4
clone_size: once
j_call: TRBJ2-5
cdr3_nt: TGTGCCAGCAGCTTGGGACAGTTAGAGACCCAGTACTTC
cdr3_aa: CASSLGQLETQYF

d_call: .
v_call: TRBV6-1
clone_size: .
j_call: TRBJ2-1
cdr3_nt: TGTGCCAGCAGTGAATCTCGTGGTGAGCAGTTCTTC
cdr3_aa: CASSESRGEQFF

d_call: .
v_call: TRBV4-2
clone_size: .
j_call: TRBJ2-5
cdr3_nt: TGTGCCAGCAGCCGGGGGGCTAACCAAGAGACCCAGTACTTC
cdr3_aa: CASSRGANQETQYF

d_call: .
v_call: TRBV7-2
clone_size: .
j_call: TRBJ1-5
cdr3_nt: TGTGCCAGCAGCTTAGCTTATAGGGGCAATCAGCCCCAGCATTTT
cdr3_aa: CASSLAYRGNQPQHF

d_call: TRBD1
v_call: TRBV6-1
clone_size: .
j_call: TRBJ1-4
cdr3_nt: TGTGCCAGCAGTGGCTATTTGACAGGGACTAATGAAAAACTGTTTTTT
cdr3_aa: CASSGYLTGTNEKLFF

d_call: .
v_call: TRBV6-1
clone_size: .
j_call: TRBJ1-6
cdr3_nt: TGTGCCAGCAGGGTGCACAATTCACCCCTCCACTTT
cdr3_aa: CASRVHNSPLHF

d_call: .
v_call: TRBV13
clone_size: .
j_call: TRBJ1-1
cdr3_nt: TGTGCCAGCAGTCTCCAAGCCCGGGAGACTGAAGCTTTCTTT
cdr3_aa: CASSLQARETEAFF

d_call: .
v_call: TRBV28
clone_size: .
j_call: TRBJ2-5
cdr3_nt: TGTGCCAGCAGTTACACGGACCCACCCGGGACCCAGTACTTC
cdr3_aa: CASSYTDPPGTQYF